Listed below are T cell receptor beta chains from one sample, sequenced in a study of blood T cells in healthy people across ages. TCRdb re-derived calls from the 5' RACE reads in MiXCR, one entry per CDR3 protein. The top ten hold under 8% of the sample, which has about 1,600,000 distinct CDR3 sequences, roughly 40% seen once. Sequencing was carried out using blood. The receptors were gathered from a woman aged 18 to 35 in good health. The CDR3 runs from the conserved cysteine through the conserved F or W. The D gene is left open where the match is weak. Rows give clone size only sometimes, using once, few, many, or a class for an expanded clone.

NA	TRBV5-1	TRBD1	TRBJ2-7	TGCGCCAGCAGCTTGAGGATGCAGACAGGGGGCTTGAACGAGCAGTACTTC	CASSLRMQTGGLNEQYF
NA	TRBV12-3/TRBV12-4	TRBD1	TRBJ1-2	TGTACCAGCAGCGCACAGGGGCAGATGTATGGCTACACCTTC	CTSSAQGQMYGYTF
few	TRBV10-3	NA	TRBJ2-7	TGTGCCAAAACTCAAGCGTACGAGCAGTACTTC	CAKTQAYEQYF
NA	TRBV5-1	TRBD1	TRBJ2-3	TGCGCCAGCAGCGATCCGGGACAGGGCACAGATACGCAGTATTTT	CASSDPGQGTDTQYF
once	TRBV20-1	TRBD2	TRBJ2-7	TGCAGTGCTATTAAGGAGACTAGCGGGAGCGGGGGGCAGTACTTC	CSAIKETSGSGGQYF
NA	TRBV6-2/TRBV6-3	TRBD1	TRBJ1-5	TGTGCCAGCAGTTTTTATGACAGGGAGGGCAATCAGCCCCAGCATTTT	CASSFYDREGNQPQHF
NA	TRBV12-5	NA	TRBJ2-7	TGTGCTAGTGTGGAAGGGGTGGGCAATGAGCAGTACTTC	CASVEGVGNEQYF
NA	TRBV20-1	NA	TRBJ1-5	TGCAGTGCTAGAGATTACGGAAACCAGCCCCAGCATTTT	CSARDYGNQPQHF
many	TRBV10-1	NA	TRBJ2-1	TGCGCCAGCAGCCCGGACGGACTAGAGCAGTTCTTC	CASSPDGLEQFF
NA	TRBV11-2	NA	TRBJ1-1	TGTGCCAGCAGCTTAGACCCAACTAAGGGAAAAGGAACTGAAGCTTTCTTT	CASSLDPTKGKGTEAFF
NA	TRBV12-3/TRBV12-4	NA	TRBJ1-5	TGTGCCAGCAGCGATTCGATGGCCAATACGTATCAGCCCCAGCATTTT	CASSDSMANTYQPQHF
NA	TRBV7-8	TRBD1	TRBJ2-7	TGTGCCAGCAGCTCCGGGACAGGACGTTTACGTGAGCAGTACTTC	CASSSGTGRLREQYF
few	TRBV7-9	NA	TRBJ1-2	TGTGCCAGCAGCCCGACGGGGGCCGGAGGCTACACCTTC	CASSPTGAGGYTF
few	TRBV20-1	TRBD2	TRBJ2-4	TGCAGTGCTAGAGATATGGCGGGGGGCATATTCGACATTCAGTACTTC	CSARDMAGGIFDIQYF
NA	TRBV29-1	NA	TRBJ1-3	TGCAGCGCCGGTTGGGGCGGGGGAACTGGAAACACCATATATTTT	CSAGWGGGTGNTIYF
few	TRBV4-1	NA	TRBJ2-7	TGCGCCAGCAGCCAAGATCCAGGGGTCTACGAGCAGTACTTC	CASSQDPGVYEQYF
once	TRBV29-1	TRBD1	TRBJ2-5	TGCAGCGTGGACAGGGTGCGTAGTACAGTGAACAATGAGCAGTACTTC	CSVDRVRSTVNNEQYF
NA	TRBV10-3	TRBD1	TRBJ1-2	TGTGCCATCAGTGAGGAAGACAGGGTCCTCACCTTC	CAISEEDRVLTF
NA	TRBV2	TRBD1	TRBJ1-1	TGTGCCAGCAGTGAGGGGACAGCTGAAGCTTTCTTT	CASSEGTAEAFF
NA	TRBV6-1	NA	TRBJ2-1	TGTGCCAGCAGTGAAGGGACTCCATACTCCTACAATGAGCAGTTCTTC	CASSEGTPYSYNEQFF
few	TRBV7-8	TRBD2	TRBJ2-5	TGTGCCAGCAGCGCTACTAGCGGGGGGCCCCAAGAGACCCAGTACTTC	CASSATSGGPQETQYF
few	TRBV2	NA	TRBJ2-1	TGTGCCACAGGGGATGGGGAGTACCCCCCCAGTGAGCAGTTCTTC	CATGDGEYPPSEQFF
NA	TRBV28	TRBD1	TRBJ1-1	TGTGCCAGCAGATCCGTTGACAGGGGGCGCGACACTGAAGCTTTCTTT	CASRSVDRGRDTEAFF
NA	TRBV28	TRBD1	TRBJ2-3	TGTGCCAGCAGTTTGAGGACAGGGGCCCCCACAGATACGCAGTATTTT	CASSLRTGAPTDTQYF
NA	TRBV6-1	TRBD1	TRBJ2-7	TGTGCCAGCAGGGCAGGGACAGTCTTTCCTCAGTTTTACGAGCAGTACTTC	CASRAGTVFPQFYEQYF
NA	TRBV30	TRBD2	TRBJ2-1	TGTGCCTGGAGTATATTGAGGACTAGCCGGTATGAGCAGTTCTTC	CAWSILRTSRYEQFF
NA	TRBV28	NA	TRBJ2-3	TGTGCCAGCGGACTTCGGGGGCGAACAGATACGCAGTATTTT	CASGLRGRTDTQYF
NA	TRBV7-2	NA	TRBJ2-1	TGTGCCAGCAGCCCCCAGGGAGGCAATACCAACAATGAGCAGTTCTTC	CASSPQGGNTNNEQFF
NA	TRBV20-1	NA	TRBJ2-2	TGCAGTGCTAGAGTTCGGGAAACCGGGGAGCTGTTTTTT	CSARVRETGELFF
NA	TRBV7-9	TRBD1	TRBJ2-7	TGTGCCAGCAGCTCCGGGGACAGGGGTTACGAGCAGTACTTC	CASSSGDRGYEQYF
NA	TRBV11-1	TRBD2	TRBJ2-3	TGTGCCAGCAGCCAACTAGCGGGAGCGCCAGATACGCAGTATTTT	CASSQLAGAPDTQYF
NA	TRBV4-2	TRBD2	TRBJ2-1	TGTGCCAGCAGCCAAGAGGGAGGGGCCTGGGGCAATGAGCAGTTCTTC	CASSQEGGAWGNEQFF
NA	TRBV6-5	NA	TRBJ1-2	TGTGCCAGCAGTTCAGGGTCGGCCTATGGCTACACCTTC	CASSSGSAYGYTF
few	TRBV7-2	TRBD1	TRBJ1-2	TGTGCCAGCAGAAACCGGGACTCCCAGGGGGCCACCTTC	CASRNRDSQGATF
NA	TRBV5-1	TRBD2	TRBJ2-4	TGCGCCAGCAGCACCGGACTAGCGGGGACCAAAAACATTCAGTACTTC	CASSTGLAGTKNIQYF
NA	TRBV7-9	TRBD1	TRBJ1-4	TGTGCCAGCAGCTTGGGAAGCCGACGGGGGGACAGCGTTAATGAAAAACTGTTTTTT	CASSLGSRRGDSVNEKLFF
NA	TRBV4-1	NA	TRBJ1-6	TGCGCCAGCAGCCCGGACGGACTCTATAATTCACCCCTCCACTTT	CASSPDGLYNSPLHF
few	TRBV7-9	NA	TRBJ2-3	TGTGCCAGCAGCCCCGCCGGTTTTTGGCAGTATTTT	CASSPAGFWQYF
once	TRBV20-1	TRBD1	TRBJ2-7	TGCAGTGCTAGAGTGACAGGGGGCTCCTACGAGCAGTACTTC	CSARVTGGSYEQYF